The sequence of this TCR beta chain was determined in a study of monozygotic twins with inflammatory bowel disease. TCRdb reprocessed the 5' RACE reads and reports one entry per CDR3 protein, with no DNA. The sample includes about 440,000 distinct CDR3 sequences. Germline CDR1 is ENHRY and CDR2 is SYGVKD. The CDR3 runs to 14 residues. The chain links TRBV10-3 to TRBJ1-5. The sequenced sample was blood. The sequence was obtained from a human donor with ulcerative colitis or Crohn's disease, or a healthy co-twin of an affected twin (not recorded which). CDR3: CAISESEGSQPQHF.